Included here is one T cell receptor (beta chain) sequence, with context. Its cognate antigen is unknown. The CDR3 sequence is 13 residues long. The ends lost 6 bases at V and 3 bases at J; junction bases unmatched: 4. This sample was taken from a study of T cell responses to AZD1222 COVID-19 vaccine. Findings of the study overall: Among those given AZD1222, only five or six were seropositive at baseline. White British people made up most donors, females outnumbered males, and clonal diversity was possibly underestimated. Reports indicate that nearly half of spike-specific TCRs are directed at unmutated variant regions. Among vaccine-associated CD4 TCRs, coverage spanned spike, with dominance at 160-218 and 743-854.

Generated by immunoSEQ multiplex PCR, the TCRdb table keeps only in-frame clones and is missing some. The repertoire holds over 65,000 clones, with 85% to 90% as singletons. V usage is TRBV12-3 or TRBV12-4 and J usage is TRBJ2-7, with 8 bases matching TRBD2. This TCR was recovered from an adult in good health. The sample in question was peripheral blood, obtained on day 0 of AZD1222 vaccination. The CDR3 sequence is CASRRGGNYEQYF. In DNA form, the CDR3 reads TGTGCCAGCAGACGGGGGGGAAACTACGAGCAGTACTTC.